The 15 T cell receptor beta chains below were found in one sample sequenced in a study of blood T cell repertoires in COVID-19. The repertoire was sequenced with immunoSEQ multiplex PCR; TCRdb's copy has only in-frame clones and lacks some. The sample contains approximately 150,000 clones, 84% of which appear only once. The sample was peripheral blood. The receptors were sampled from a man younger than 45 with COVID-19, enrolled during active disease.

This chain connects TRBV7-2 to TRBJ2-7, with 7 positions matching TRBD1. Germline V gives CDR1 SGHTA, CDR2 FQGNSA. The V segment lost 5 bases and the J segment 12 bases; nucleotides outside the gene matches: 7. The CDR3 loop spans 11 amino acids. The CDR3 is CASSKKTGLYF. The CDR3, as DNA: TGTGCCAGCAGCAAGAAGACAGGGCTGTACTTC.

The chain carries TRBV2 and TRBJ1-5; a possible D gene is TRBD1 (5 bases). The V end lost 1 base, the J end lost 3 bases, and 7 bases lay between the germline ends. There are 14 residues in the CDR3. Germline assignment: CDR1 SNHLY and CDR2 FYNNEI. The CDR3 nucleotides read TGTGCCAGCAGTGAAGGGACACTCAATCAGCCCCAGCATTTT. Its protein product is CASSEGTLNQPQHF.

This clone has a count of ten or more. This rearrangement joins TRBV28 to TRBJ1-5, with TRBD1 matching over 7 bases. V trimming: 4 bases; J trimming: 3 bases; junction bases outside the gene matches: 18. CDR1 and CDR2 (germline): MDHEN, SYDVKM. CDR3 length equals 19 residues. The CDR3 nucleotides read TGTGCCAGCAGTTCAGTGAAGGATGACAGGGTGGGACTCAATCAGCCCCAGCATTTT. Amino acid sequence: CASSSVKDDRVGLNQPQHF.

The J gene is TRBJ2-7, the V gene TRBV24-1; perhaps TRBD1 as D (6 bases). Germline-derived CDR1 and CDR2 are KGHDR and SFDVKD. Trimming left V 3 bases short and J 6 bases short, with 14 bases between. The CDR3 sequence is 14 residues long. In nucleotides, the CDR3 is TGTGCCACCAGTGATAACAGGGTCCTCGCCGAGCAGTACTTC. It yields the protein CATSDNRVLAEQYF.

The chain is built from TRBV4-1 and TRBJ2-7, with 7 bases identical to TRBD2. The V segment lost 0 bases and the J segment 4 bases; nucleotides outside the gene matches: 9. Germline V gene lookup returns CDR1 MGHRA and CDR2 YSYEKL. The CDR3 runs 16 residues. Here the CDR3 DNA reads TGCGCCAGCAGCCAAGAGGTACCTAGCGGATTGTACGAGCAGTACTTC. Translation gives CASSQEVPSGLYEQYF.

The chain has TRBV28 and TRBJ1-2; D possibly corresponds to TRBD1 (5 bases). The CDR3 contains 13 residues. Germline V gene sequence: CDR1 MDHEN, CDR2 SYDVKM. Trimming took off 4 bases at V and 4 bases at J, with 10 bases between the two ends. The CDR3 DNA sequence: TGTGCCAGCAGTTCCTCACAGGTCTATGGCTACACCTTC. It yields the protein CASSSSQVYGYTF.

This clone came up a few times. This chain uses TRBV6-1 with TRBJ2-3; 7 bases align to TRBD2. CDR1 is MNHNS, CDR2 SASEGT, per germline. V lost 2 bases and J lost 0; bases outside the gene matches: 8. The CDR3 is 17 amino acids. The CDR3 DNA reads TGTGCCAGCAGTGAAATCGGAGGCGGGGGTAGCACAGATACGCAGTATTTT. Protein sequence: CASSEIGGGGSTDTQYF.

The genes are TRBV15 and TRBJ2-7; 10 bases align to TRBD1. The germline V gene has CDR1 LNHNV and CDR2 YYDKDF (reference sequence). The V gene end was trimmed by 5 bases and the J gene end by 5 bases; junction bases not matched to a gene: 9. There are 15 residues in the CDR3. CDR3 sequence (DNA): TGTGCCACCAGCTCCGGGACAGGGGTCCCCCACGAGCAGTACTTC. This codes for CATSSGTGVPHEQYF.

The chain uses TRBV7-9 and TRBJ1-1; D gene unclear. This CDR3 spans 13 amino acids. Trimming took off 4 bases at V and 2 bases at J, with 8 bases between the two ends. Germline V gives CDR1 SEHNR, CDR2 FQNEAQ (reference sequence). DNA of the CDR3: TGTGCCAGCAGCTCGTTACTAAACACTGAAGCTTTCTTT. The encoded protein is CASSSLLNTEAFF.

V gene TRBV5-1 combines with J gene TRBJ2-2, with 7 bases aligning to TRBD2. J gave up 6 bases and V 4 bases, and 9 bases lay outside the gene matches. This CDR3 is 15 amino acids long. The germline gives CDR1 SGHRS, CDR2 YFSETQ. The CDR3 DNA follows: TGCGCCAGCAGCGGACTAGGGTCGGGATCCGGGGAGCTGTTTTTT. It specifies CASSGLGSGSGELFF.

This chain uses TRBV6-1 with TRBJ2-1; 7 nucleotides align to TRBD2. V shed 2 bases, J shed 6 bases, and the junction held 7 bases outside the gene matches. The CDR3 extends over 15 amino acids. Germline V gives CDR1 MNHNS, CDR2 SASEGT. CDR3 sequence reads: CASSEPAGRGNEQFF. The CDR3 DNA follows: TGTGCCAGCAGTGAACCGGCGGGGAGGGGCAATGAGCAGTTCTTC.

For the CDR3, the DNA is TGCAGCGTTAAGGGACTCCCAAATAATGAAAAACTGTTTTTT. Its translation is CSVKGLPNNEKLFF. The gene calls are TRBV29-1 and TRBJ1-4; a possible D gene is TRBD1 (5 bases). The CDR3 loop spans 14 amino acids. V gave up 5 bases and J gave up 4 bases, with 14 bases separating them. Germline CDR1 SQVTM, CDR2 ANQGSEA.

V and J are TRBV24-1 and TRBJ2-7, with a tentative D call TRBD2 (6 bases). Germline V gene sequence: CDR1 KGHDR, CDR2 SFDVKD. Trimming shortened V by 6 bases and J by 0 bases, and 14 bases separated the two germline ends. CDR3 length: 15 amino acids. The CDR3 DNA is TGTGCCACCAGTCCGGGGCGGGGAAACTCCTACGAGCAGTACTTC. Translation: CATSPGRGNSYEQYF.

The J gene is TRBJ1-4, the V gene TRBV29-1, with 7 bases aligning to TRBD1. CDR1 and CDR2 from the germline V gene are SQVTM and ANQGSEA. The CDR3 extends over 13 amino acids. With V trimmed by 7 bases and J by 6 bases, 8 bases remained unmatched. The CDR3 DNA reads TGCAGCGGGAGGAGGGGGCGAGATGAAAAACTGTTTTTT. Amino acid sequence: CSGRRGRDEKLFF.

The V gene is TRBV28, the J gene TRBJ1-5; no firm D call. This CDR3 has 12 amino acids. The V end was cut by 5 bases, the J end by 7 bases, with 9 bases between. CDR1 MDHEN and CDR2 SYDVKM come from the germline V gene. CDR3 sequence reads: CASSIQAQPQHF. The CDR3 DNA is TGTGCCAGCAGTATTCAGGCCCAGCCCCAGCATTTT. The variable domain in full, with the rest retrieved from reference TRBV28 and TRBJ1-5, is DVKVTQSSRYLVKRTGEKVFLECVQDMDHENMFWYRQDPGLGLRLIYFSYDVKMKEKGDIPEGYSVSREKKERFSLILESASTNQTSMYLCASSIQAQPQHFGDGTRLSIL.